This T cell receptor beta chain was captured by sequencing in a study of cytomegalovirus exposure and HLA in healthy donors. Study-wide results and limits: Sequencing likely caused a cluster of highly shared sequence variants. Most subjects' HLA-A and HLA-B alleles were reportedly predicted from TCR beta sequences.

With regard to this clone: Its antigen remains unknown.

The CDR3 has 14 residues. Germline V gene sequence: CDR1 SGHTA, CDR2 FQGNSA. The V segment lost 5 bases and the J segment 6 bases; nucleotides outside the gene matches: 10. The PCR had 60 Vbeta and 13 Jbeta primers. Assay: immunoSEQ multiplex PCR; the TCRdb copy retains only in-frame clones and omits some. The sample gives 100,000 to 150,000 clones, approximately 77% of which show up once; approximately 0.94% is in the top ten. J is TRBJ2-7 and V is TRBV7-2, with TRBD2 matching over 7 bases. Source material: PBMCs. The receptor comes from a woman aged 55-69 years in good health and CMV-seronegative. The CDR3 is CASSLGLLSGEQYF. CDR3 bases: TGTGCCAGCAGCCTGGGACTACTTTCTGGCGAGCAGTACTTC.